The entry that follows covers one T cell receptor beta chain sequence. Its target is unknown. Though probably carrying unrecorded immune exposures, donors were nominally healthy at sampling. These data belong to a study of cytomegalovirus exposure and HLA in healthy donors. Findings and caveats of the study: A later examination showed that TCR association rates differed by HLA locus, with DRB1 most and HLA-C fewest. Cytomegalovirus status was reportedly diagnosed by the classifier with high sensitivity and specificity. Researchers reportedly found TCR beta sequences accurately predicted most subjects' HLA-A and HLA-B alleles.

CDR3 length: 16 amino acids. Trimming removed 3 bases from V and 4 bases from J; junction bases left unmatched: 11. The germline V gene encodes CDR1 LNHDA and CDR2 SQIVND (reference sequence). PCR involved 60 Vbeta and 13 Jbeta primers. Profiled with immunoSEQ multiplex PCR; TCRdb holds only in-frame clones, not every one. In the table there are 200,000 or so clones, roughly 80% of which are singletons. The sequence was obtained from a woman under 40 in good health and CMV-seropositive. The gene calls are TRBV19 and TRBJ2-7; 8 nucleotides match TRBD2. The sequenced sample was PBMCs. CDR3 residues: CASSITGGSGSYEQYF. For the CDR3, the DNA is TGTGCCAGTAGTATTACCGGGGGGAGCGGGAGTTACGAGCAGTACTTC.